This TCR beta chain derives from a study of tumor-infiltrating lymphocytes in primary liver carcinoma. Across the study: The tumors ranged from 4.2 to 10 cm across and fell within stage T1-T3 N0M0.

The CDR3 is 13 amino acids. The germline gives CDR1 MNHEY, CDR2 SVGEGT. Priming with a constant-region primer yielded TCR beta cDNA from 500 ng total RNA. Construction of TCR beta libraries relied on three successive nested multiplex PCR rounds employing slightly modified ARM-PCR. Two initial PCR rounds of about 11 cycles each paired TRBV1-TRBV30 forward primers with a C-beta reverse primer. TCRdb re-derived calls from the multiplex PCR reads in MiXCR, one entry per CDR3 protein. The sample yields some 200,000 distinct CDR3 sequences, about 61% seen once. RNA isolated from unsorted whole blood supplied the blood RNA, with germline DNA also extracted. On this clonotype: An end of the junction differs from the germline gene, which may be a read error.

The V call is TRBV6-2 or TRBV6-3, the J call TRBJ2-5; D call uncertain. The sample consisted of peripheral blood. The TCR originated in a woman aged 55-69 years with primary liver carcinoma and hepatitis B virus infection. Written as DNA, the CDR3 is TGTGCCAGCAGTTACCTTGGTGGAGAGGCCCAGTACTTC. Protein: CASSYLGGEAQYF.